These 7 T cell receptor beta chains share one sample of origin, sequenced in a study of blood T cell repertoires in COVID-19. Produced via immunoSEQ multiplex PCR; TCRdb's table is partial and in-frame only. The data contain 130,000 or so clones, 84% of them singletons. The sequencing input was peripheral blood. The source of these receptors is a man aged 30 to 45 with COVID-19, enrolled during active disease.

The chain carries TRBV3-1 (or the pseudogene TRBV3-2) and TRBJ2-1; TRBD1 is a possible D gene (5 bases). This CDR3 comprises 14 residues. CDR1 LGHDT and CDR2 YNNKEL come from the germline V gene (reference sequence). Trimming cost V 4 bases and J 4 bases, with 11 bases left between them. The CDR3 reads CASSPWTTYNEQFF. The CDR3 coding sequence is TGTGCCAGCAGCCCCTGGACAACTTACAATGAGCAGTTCTTC.

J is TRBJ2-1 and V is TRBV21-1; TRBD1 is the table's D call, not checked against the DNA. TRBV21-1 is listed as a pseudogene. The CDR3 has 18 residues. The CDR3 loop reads CASSKVNRDTGGVDEQFF. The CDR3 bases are TGTGCCAGCAGCAAAGTGAACAGGGACACGGGTGGAGTGGATGAGCAGTTCTTC.

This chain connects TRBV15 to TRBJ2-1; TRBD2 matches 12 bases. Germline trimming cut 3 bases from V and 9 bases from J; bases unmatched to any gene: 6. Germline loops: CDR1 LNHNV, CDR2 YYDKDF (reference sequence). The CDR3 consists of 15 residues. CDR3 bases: TGTGCCACCAGCAGTCCTAGCGGGAGGGAGAGTGAGCAGTTCTTC. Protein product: CATSSPSGRESEQFF. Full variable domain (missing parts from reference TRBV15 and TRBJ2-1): DAMVIQNPRYQVTQFGKPVTLSCSQTLNHNVMYWYQQKSSQAPKLLFHYYDKDFNNEADTPDNFQSRRPNTSFCFLDIRSPGLGDTAMYLCATSSPSGRESEQFFGPGTRLTVL.

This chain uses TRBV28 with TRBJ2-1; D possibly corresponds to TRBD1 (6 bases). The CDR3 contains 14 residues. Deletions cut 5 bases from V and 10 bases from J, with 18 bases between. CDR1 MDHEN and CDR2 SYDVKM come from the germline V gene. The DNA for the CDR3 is TGTGCCAGCAGTCCCCCCCAAGGGGGACGGGAGCAGTTCTTC. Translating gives CASSPPQGGREQFF. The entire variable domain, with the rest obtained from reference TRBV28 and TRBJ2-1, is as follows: DVKVTQSSRYLVKRTGEKVFLECVQDMDHENMFWYRQDPGLGLRLIYFSYDVKMKEKGDIPEGYSVSREKKERFSLILESASTNQTSMYLCASSPPQGGREQFFGPGTRLTVL.

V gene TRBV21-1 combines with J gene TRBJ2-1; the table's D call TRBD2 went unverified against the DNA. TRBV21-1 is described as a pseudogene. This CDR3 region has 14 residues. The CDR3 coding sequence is TGTGCCACCACCAGCGGGAGCTCCTACAATGAGCAGTTCTTC. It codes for CATTSGSSYNEQFF.

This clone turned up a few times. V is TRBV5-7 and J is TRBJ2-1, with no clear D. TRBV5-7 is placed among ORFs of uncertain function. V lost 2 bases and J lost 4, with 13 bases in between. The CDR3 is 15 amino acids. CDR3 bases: TGTGCCAGCAGCTTCTTTGTTTCCCCTTACAATGAGCAGTTCTTC. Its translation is CASSFFVSPYNEQFF.

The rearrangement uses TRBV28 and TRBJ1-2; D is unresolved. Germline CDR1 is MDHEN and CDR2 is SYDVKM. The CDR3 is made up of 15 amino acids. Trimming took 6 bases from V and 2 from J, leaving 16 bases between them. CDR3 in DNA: TGTGCCAGCAGCTCCGGGGAAATCGAGAACTATGGCTACACCTTC. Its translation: CASSSGEIENYGYTF.